This record covers a single T cell receptor (beta chain). The CDR3 has 21 amino acids. The germline CDR1 and CDR2 sequences are SGHTA and FQGTGA. Between the trimmed V and J ends, which lost 5 bases and 0 bases, there was a span of 29 bases. TCRdb independently ran MiXCR on the RT-PCR reads; one entry per CDR3 protein. Here the sample spans around 600,000 distinct CDR3 sequences, 11% being singletons. This specimen belongs to a study of response to subunit inactivated influenza vaccine. These same data were also listed under a study on T cells expressing NK-cell markers. In that study: In generating TCR beta cDNA, 5'RACE template switching with UMIs was used.

This clonotype was sampled from a man aged 50-59 years who received an inactivated influenza vaccine. The V gene is TRBV7-3, the J gene TRBJ2-1; a weak D match, TRBD1 (6 bases). Sequencing used PBMCs from blood, obtained on the day of vaccination. The CDR3 protein is CASSLRQGTARYPSSYNEQFF. The CDR3 region has the DNA TGTGCCAGCAGCCTAAGGCAGGGGACCGCCCGTTACCCCAGCTCCTACAATGAGCAGTTCTTC. The full variable domain, rest sourced from reference TRBV7-3 and TRBJ2-1, is GAGVSQTPSNKVTEKGKYVELRCDPISGHTALYWYRQSLGQGPEFLIYFQGTGAADDSGLPNDRFFAVRPEGSVSTLKIQRTERGDSAVYLCASSLRQGTARYPSSYNEQFFGPGTRLTVL.